The present T cell receptor (beta chain) was sequenced within a study of tumor-infiltrating lymphocytes in localized non-small cell lung cancer. A note on this clone: Its specificity is not known.

Trimming took 6 bases from V and 0 from J, leaving 15 bases between them. This CDR3 region has 15 residues. CDR1 and CDR2 (germline): SGHVS, FQNEAQ. Libraries were prepared by immunoSEQ multiplex PCR; TCRdb keeps only in-frame clonotypes and omits some of them. This sample has some 14,000 clones, with 55% to 70% found just once. Study-level results: Available tissue quantity limited TCR sequencing to a patient subset. Different pieces of the same tissue were used for each assay.

Specimen: uninvolved lung tissue not adjacent to the tumor. The TCR sequence derives from a human donor with non-small cell lung cancer. This chain connects TRBV7-8 to TRBJ2-7; D remains unclear. The CDR3 protein is CASSRTSVDSYEQYF. In nucleotides, the CDR3 is TGTGCCAGCAGTCGCACAAGTGTGGACTCCTACGAGCAGTACTTC.